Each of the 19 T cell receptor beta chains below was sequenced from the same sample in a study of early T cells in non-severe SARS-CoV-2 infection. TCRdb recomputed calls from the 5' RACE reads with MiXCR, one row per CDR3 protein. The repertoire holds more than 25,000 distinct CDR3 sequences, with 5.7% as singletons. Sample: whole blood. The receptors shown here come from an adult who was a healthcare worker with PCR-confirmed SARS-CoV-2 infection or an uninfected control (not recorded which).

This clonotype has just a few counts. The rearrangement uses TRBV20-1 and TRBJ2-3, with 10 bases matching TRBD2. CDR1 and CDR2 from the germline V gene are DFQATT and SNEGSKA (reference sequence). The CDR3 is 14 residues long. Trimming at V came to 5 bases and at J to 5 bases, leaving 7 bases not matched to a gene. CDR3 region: CSASLAGAGDTQYF. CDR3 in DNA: TGCAGTGCTTCGCTAGCGGGGGCCGGAGATACGCAGTATTTT.

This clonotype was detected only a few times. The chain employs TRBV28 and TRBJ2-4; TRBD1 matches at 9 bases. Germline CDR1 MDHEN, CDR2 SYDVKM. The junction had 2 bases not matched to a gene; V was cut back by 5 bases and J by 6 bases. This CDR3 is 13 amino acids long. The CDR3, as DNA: TGTGCCAGCAGTGGACAGGGGTTAAACATTCAGTACTTC. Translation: CASSGQGLNIQYF.

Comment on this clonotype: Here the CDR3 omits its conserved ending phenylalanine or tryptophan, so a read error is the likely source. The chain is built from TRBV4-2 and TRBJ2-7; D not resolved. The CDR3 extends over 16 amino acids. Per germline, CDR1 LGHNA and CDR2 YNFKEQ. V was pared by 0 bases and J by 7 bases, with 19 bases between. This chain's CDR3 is CASSQDSYGLTWEQYI. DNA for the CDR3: TGTGCCAGCAGCCAAGACAGTTACGGTCTAACGTGGGAGCAGTACATC.

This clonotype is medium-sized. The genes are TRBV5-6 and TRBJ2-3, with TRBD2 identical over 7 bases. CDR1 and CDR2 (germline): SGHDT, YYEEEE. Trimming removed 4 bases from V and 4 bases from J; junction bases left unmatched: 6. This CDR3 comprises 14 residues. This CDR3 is CASSPGGGADTQYF. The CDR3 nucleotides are TGTGCCAGCAGCCCGGGGGGTGGTGCAGATACGCAGTATTTT.

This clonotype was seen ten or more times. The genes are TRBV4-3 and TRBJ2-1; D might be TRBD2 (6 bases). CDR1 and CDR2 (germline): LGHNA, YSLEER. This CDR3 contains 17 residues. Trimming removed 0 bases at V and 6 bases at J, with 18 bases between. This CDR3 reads CASSQDGFGRNGNEQFF. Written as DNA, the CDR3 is TGCGCCAGCAGCCAAGATGGTTTTGGGAGGAACGGCAATGAGCAGTTCTTC.

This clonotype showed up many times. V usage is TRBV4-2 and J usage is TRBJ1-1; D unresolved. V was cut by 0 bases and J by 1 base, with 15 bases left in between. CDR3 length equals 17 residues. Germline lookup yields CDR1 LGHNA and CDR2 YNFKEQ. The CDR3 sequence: CASSQEEAGEANTEAFF. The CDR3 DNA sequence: TGTGCCAGCAGCCAAGAAGAGGCAGGCGAGGCGAACACTGAAGCTTTCTTT.

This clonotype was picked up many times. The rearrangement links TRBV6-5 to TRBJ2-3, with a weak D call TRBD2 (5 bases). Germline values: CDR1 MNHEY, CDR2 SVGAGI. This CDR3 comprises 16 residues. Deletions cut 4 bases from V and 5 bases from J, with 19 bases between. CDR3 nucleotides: TGTGCCAGCAGTTTAGCTTATCGGGAAGGAGGAGATACGCAGTATTTT. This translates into CASSLAYREGGDTQYF.

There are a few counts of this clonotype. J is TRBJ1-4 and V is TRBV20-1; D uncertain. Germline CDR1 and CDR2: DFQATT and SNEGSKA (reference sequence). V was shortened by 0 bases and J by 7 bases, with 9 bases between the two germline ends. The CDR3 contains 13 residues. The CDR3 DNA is TGCAGTGCTAGAGATCCCGACGGTGAAAAACTGTTTTTT. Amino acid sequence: CSARDPDGEKLFF.

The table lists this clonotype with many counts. CDR3 in DNA: TGCAGTGCAACCCGGGACTCATCTAGCACAGATACGCAGTATTTT. Its translation: CSATRDSSSTDTQYF. V usage is TRBV20-1 and J usage is TRBJ2-3, with D possibly matching TRBD2 (6 bases). CDR3 size: 15 residues. Trimming removed 6 bases from V and 0 bases from J, with 16 bases in between. Per the germline V gene, CDR1 is DFQATT and CDR2 is SNEGSKA (reference sequence).

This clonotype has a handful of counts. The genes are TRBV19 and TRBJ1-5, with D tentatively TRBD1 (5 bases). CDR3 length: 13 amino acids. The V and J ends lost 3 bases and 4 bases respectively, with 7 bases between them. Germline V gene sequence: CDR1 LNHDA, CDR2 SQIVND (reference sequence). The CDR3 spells CASSIGGNQPQHF. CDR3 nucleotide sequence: TGTGCCAGTAGTATCGGGGGGAATCAGCCCCAGCATTTT.

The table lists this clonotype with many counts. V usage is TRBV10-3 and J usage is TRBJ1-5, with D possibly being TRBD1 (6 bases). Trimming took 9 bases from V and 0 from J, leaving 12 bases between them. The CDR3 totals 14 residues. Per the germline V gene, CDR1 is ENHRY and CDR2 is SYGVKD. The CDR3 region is CAIGGNTSNQPQHF. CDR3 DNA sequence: TGTGCCATAGGGGGGAATACTAGCAATCAGCCCCAGCATTTT.

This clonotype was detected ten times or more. CDR3 nucleotides: TGCAGCGCCGTGGTGGGAAACACCGGGGAGCTGTTTTTT. This gives the protein CSAVVGNTGELFF. The rearrangement uses TRBV29-1 and TRBJ2-2, with no clear D. Germline CDR1 is SQVTM and CDR2 is ANQGSEA. This CDR3 region has 13 residues. Trimming shortened V by 7 bases and J by 2 bases, and 11 bases separated the two germline ends.

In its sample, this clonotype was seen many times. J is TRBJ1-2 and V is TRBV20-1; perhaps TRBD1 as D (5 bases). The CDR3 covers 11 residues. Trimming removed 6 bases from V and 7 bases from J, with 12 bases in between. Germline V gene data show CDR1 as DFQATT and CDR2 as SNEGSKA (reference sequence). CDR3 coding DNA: TGCAGTGCACAAGACAGAATTGGCTACACCTTC. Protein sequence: CSAQDRIGYTF.

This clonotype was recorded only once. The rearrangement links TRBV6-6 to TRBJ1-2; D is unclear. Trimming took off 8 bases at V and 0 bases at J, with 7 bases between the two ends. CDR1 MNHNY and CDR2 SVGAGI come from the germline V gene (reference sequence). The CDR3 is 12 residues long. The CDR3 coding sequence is TGTGCCAGCGCTGGGGCTAACTATGGCTACACCTTC. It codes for CASAGANYGYTF.

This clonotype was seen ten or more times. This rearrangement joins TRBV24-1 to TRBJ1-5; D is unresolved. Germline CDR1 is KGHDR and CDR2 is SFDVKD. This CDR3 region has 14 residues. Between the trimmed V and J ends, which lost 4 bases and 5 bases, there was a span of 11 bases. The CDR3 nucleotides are TGTGCCACCAGTGACCCCCATGGGGATCAGCCCCAGCATTTT. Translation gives CATSDPHGDQPQHF.

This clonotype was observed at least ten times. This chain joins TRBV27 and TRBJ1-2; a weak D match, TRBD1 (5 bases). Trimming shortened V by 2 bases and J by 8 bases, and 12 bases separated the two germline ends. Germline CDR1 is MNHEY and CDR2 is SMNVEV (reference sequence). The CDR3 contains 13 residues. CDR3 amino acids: CASSLVQGGGYTF. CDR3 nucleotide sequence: TGTGCCAGCAGTTTAGTCCAGGGAGGCGGCTACACCTTC.

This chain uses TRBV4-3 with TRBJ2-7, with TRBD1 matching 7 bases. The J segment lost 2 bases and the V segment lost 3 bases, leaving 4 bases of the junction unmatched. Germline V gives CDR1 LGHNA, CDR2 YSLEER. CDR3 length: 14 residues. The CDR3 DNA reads TGCGCCAGCAGCCACAAGACAGGGACCTACGAGCAGTACTTC. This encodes CASSHKTGTYEQYF.

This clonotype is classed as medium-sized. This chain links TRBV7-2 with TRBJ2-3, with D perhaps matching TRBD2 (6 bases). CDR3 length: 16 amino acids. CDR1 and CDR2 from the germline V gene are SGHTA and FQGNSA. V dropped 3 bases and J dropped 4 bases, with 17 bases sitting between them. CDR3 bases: TGTGCCAGCAGCTTCCGGTCCAAGCCGGGGGCAGATACGCAGTATTTT. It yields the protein CASSFRSKPGADTQYF.

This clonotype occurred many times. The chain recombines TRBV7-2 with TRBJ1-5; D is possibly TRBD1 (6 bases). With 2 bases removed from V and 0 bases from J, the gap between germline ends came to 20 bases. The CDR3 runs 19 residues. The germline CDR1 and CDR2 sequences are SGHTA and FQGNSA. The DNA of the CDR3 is TGTGCCAGCAGCTTATATCCCGGCCAGGGGCTTAATAGCAATCAGCCCCAGCATTTT. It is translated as CASSLYPGQGLNSNQPQHF.